This is a list of T cell receptor beta chains from one sample in a study of a mutant IDH1 vaccine in newly diagnosed glioma. Sequencing was performed with immunoSEQ multiplex PCR; in TCRdb, only in-frame clones are kept and a portion is missing. The sample consists of tens of thousands of clones, 70% to 90% of them appearing once. Antigens for these TCRs are unknown. Sequenced material: PBMCs, taken from a glioma patient whose treatment included an IDH1 peptide vaccine. The receptors come from a man aged 25-40 years with glioma. Both conserved end residues are trimmed from each CDR3. Each record gives: clone size, V gene, J gene, CDR3 protein. Clone size is given for some rows only: seen once, a few or many times, or a class if the clone is expanded.

-	TRBV5-1	TRBJ2-7	ASRGQPTVYERY
once	TRBV5-3	TRBJ2-7	ARSFLLPPYEQY
-	TRBV5-1	TRBJ1-2	ASSRGSPTNYGYT
-	TRBV5-1	TRBJ2-3	ASSFGTGGTDTQY
-	TRBV2	TRBJ2-2	ASSRTNTGELF
-	TRBV29-1	TRBJ2-7	SVRGTSGGARSYEQY
-	TRBV4-2	TRBJ2-4	ASSHGQGKGENIQY
-	TRBV5-1	TRBJ2-3	ASSLGTSYADTQY
-	TRBV5-1	TRBJ1-4	ASSPTSFGGRGNEKLF
-	TRBV19	TRBJ2-3	ASSISGGSTDTQY
-	TRBV28	TRBJ1-1	ASSSFGANTEAF
-	TRBV9	TRBJ2-2	ASSVEQGNTGELF
-	TRBV4-1	TRBJ2-7	ASSPQAVSYEQY
-	TRBV19	TRBJ1-1	ASSIAGTANTEAF
-	TRBV5-6	TRBJ1-3	ASSLEGGRIGNTIY
once	TRBV6-1	TRBJ1-4	ASKKGQSNEKLF
-	TRBV5-6	TRBJ2-3	ASSSFVGSGFTDTQY
-	TRBV5-4	-	ASSLAKVSYEQY
-	TRBV4-1	TRBJ2-7	ASSLTQGAYEQY
-	TRBV19	TRBJ1-1	ASSIFSTPNTEAF
-	TRBV28	TRBJ2-3	ASRWGGTDTQY
-	TRBV7-9	TRBJ2-2	ASSYTGGRGF
-	TRBV9	TRBJ2-1	ASSALAGTYNEQF
-	TRBV5-1	TRBJ2-5	ASSFGTQGTQY
few	TRBV6-5	TRBJ2-2	ASSSDHAGELF
few	TRBV7-9	TRBJ2-3	ASSARDRGTDTQY
few	TRBV5-6	TRBJ1-5	ASSLRGQGNQPQH
-	TRBV6-1	TRBJ1-3	ASSDRGKGNTIY
-	TRBV6-5	TRBJ1-6	ASSRGGYYNSPLH
few	TRBV27	TRBJ1-5	ASSLRAGGFNQPQH
once	TRBV13	TRBJ2-3	ASSTNPTGKGADTQY
-	TRBV4-1	TRBJ1-5	ASSPDPGGNQPQH
-	TRBV27	TRBJ1-1	ASKIRENTEAF
once	TRBV6-5	TRBJ1-1	ASSYSRTAYTEAF
-	TRBV20-1	TRBJ1-2	SADLTDGYT
-	TRBV6-1	TRBJ1-5	ASSATGTGSYSNQPQH
few	TRBV2	TRBJ1-1	ASHADRNTEAF
-	TRBV5-6	TRBJ2-5	ASSGGIGGQETQY
-	TRBV5-1	TRBJ1-2	ASSPFPKTGLANYGYT
-	TRBV7-8	-	ASSLDLSYEQY
-	TRBV14	TRBJ2-2	ASSQHEGVYGPGELF
-	TRBV11-2	TRBJ1-6	ASSGALQSSSPLH
-	TRBV10-2	TRBJ2-7	ASTRTGASEQY
-	TRBV9	TRBJ2-5	ASSMTGGAGQETQY
-	TRBV10-1	TRBJ1-1	ASTIGLRNTEAF
-	TRBV15	TRBJ1-3	ATSLEGSSGNTIY